These 8 T cell receptor beta chains originate from one sample sequenced in a study of early T cells in non-severe SARS-CoV-2 infection. TCRdb processed the 5' RACE reads anew with MiXCR; each CDR3 protein has one entry. This table has 55,000 to 85,000 distinct CDR3 sequences, roughly 10% appearing once. Sequenced here: whole blood, sampled at baseline. These TCRs come from an adult who was a healthcare worker with PCR-confirmed SARS-CoV-2 infection or an uninfected control (not recorded which).

This clonotype was picked up many times. This sequence joins TRBV20-1 and TRBJ2-7; 9 nucleotides agree with TRBD2. This CDR3 is built from 14 residues. With 5 bases clipped from V and 0 bases from J, the junction kept 5 bases outside the gene matches. Per the germline V gene, CDR1 is DFQATT and CDR2 is SNEGSKA (reference sequence). The CDR3 sequence is CSALAGESSYEQYF. For the CDR3, the DNA is TGCAGTGCTTTAGCGGGAGAAAGCTCCTACGAGCAGTACTTC.

The table lists this clonotype with many counts. This chain connects TRBV9 to TRBJ2-1; D may be TRBD1 or TRBD2 (7 bases each). The germline V and J ends were trimmed by 4 bases and 4 bases, with 18 bases remaining between them. The CDR3 is 16 residues long. Germline CDR1 and CDR2: SGDLS and YYNGEE. CDR3 in DNA: TGTGCCAGCAGCCCCCAGGGGGGGACGACATACAATGAGCAGTTCTTC. Its translation is CASSPQGGTTYNEQFF.

V usage is TRBV6-5 and J usage is TRBJ1-1, with D hard to call. Trimming pared 4 bases from V and 0 bases from J, leaving 12 bases between. CDR3 size: 15 residues. The V gene's germline CDR1 is MNHEY and CDR2 SVGAGI. CDR3 residues: CASSSPPGMNTEAFF. In DNA, the CDR3 is TGTGCCAGCAGTTCCCCTCCAGGCATGAACACTGAAGCTTTCTTT.

This clonotype was seen many times. The chain's CDR3 is CASSPGVGSFGYTF. CDR3 bases: TGTGCCAGCAGCCCAGGGGTGGGTTCATTTGGCTACACCTTC. The chain joins TRBV3-1 to TRBJ1-2, with TRBD1 as a possible D gene (6 bases). Germline CDR1 is LGHDT and CDR2 is YNNKEL (reference sequence). There are 14 residues in the CDR3. Trimming shortened V by 4 bases and J by 7 bases, and 16 bases separated the two germline ends.

This clonotype appeared many times. This chain links TRBV6-2 or TRBV6-3 with TRBJ2-5, with 10 bases lining up with TRBD1. Germline trimming cut 4 bases from V and 4 bases from J; bases unmatched to any gene: 9. Germline values: CDR1 MNHEY, CDR2 SVGEGT. This CDR3 spans 16 amino acids. The CDR3 coding sequence is TGTGCCAGCAGTTTGGGACAGGGGTTCACAAGAGAGACCCAGTACTTC. Translation: CASSLGQGFTRETQYF.

The sample holds a few counts of this clonotype. In DNA form, the CDR3 reads TGTGCCATCAGTGGAGACAGGGGCCAACCTGGGTACACCTTC. It translates to CAISGDRGQPGYTF. V and J are TRBV10-3 and TRBJ1-2, with 8 bases fitting TRBD1. The trim removed 4 bases at V and 11 bases at J, leaving 12 bases unmatched. This CDR3 has 14 amino acids. Per germline, CDR1 ENHRY and CDR2 SYGVKD.

This clonotype was seen a few times. V and J are TRBV9 and TRBJ1-4; unclear D gene. Germline V gene sequence: CDR1 SGDLS, CDR2 YYNGEE. The CDR3 is made up of 16 amino acids. V lost 4 bases and J lost 0, with 13 bases in between. The chain's CDR3 is CASSPVGEATNEKLFF. CDR3 nucleotides: TGTGCCAGCAGCCCCGTTGGTGAAGCAACTAATGAAAAACTGTTTTTT.

This clonotype was seen repeatedly, ten times or more. The chain uses TRBV28 and TRBJ1-2; D remains unclear. Germline lookup yields CDR1 MDHEN and CDR2 SYDVKM. V dropped 8 bases and J dropped 4 bases, with 8 bases sitting between them. The length of the CDR3 is 11 residues. The CDR3 DNA follows: TGTGCCAGCGGTTATCTCTATGGCTACACCTTC. It encodes CASGYLYGYTF.